One and the same sample provided the 18 T cell receptor beta chains below, sequenced in a study of blood T cell repertoires in COVID-19. Clones were read by immunoSEQ multiplex PCR, and TCRdb kept only the in-frame ones, dropping some. The sample has approximately 440,000 clones, about 85% seen once. The sequencing sample was made of PBMCs or T cells enriched from blood (not recorded which). Receptor source: a woman younger than 35 who had recovered from COVID-19.

The chain combines TRBV28 with TRBJ2-7, with D possibly matching TRBD2 (6 bases). The CDR3 consists of 15 residues. CDR1 is MDHEN, CDR2 SYDVKM, per germline. Trimming removed 7 bases at V and 0 bases at J, with 16 bases between. This CDR3 is CASMRLEGSSYEQYF. The CDR3 DNA is TGTGCCAGCATGCGGTTGGAGGGCAGCTCCTACGAGCAGTACTTC.

A few counts support this clone. V is TRBV19 and J is TRBJ1-5; no reliable D call. Germline V gene lookup returns CDR1 LNHDA and CDR2 SQIVND (reference sequence). CDR3 length: 15 residues. Trimming removed 3 bases from V and 6 bases from J, with 15 bases in between. CDR3: CASSIIWRGGQPQHF. As DNA, the CDR3 is TGTGCCAGTAGTATTATTTGGCGCGGAGGTCAGCCCCAGCATTTT.

The V call is TRBV3-1 (or the pseudogene TRBV3-2), the J call TRBJ1-6, with 7 positions matching TRBD1. The CDR3 is 16 amino acids. Germline V lookup: CDR1 LGHDT, CDR2 YNNKEL (reference sequence). Trimming cost V 2 bases and J 7 bases; bases outside gene matches: 8. CDR3 protein: CASSQPRQGWNSPLHF. The CDR3 DNA sequence: TGTGCCAGCAGCCAACCCAGACAGGGATGGAATTCACCCCTCCACTTT.

V gene TRBV30 combines with J gene TRBJ1-6; D may be TRBD1 (6 bases). The CDR3 sequence is 14 residues long. With 5 bases removed from V and 6 bases from J, the gap between germline ends came to 14 bases. CDR1 is GTSNPN and CDR2 is SVGIG in the germline V gene (reference sequence). The chain's CDR3 is CAWAPGQVNSPLHF. DNA of the CDR3: TGTGCCTGGGCCCCGGGACAAGTTAATTCACCCCTCCACTTT.

The genes are TRBV5-1 and TRBJ1-2; perhaps TRBD1 as D (6 bases). There are 14 residues in the CDR3. V gave up 4 bases and J gave up 8 bases, with 18 bases separating them. Germline CDR1 and CDR2: SGHRS and YFSETQ. Written as DNA, the CDR3 is TGCGCCAGCAGCCCCTTAGCAGGGGATGAGGGCTACACCTTC. Amino acids: CASSPLAGDEGYTF. The entire variable domain, with the rest obtained from reference TRBV5-1 and TRBJ1-2, is as follows: KAGVTQTPRYLIKTRGQQVTLSCSPISGHRSVSWYQQTPGQGLQFLFEYFSETQRNKGNFPGRFSGRQFSNSRSEMNVSTLELGDSALYLCASSPLAGDEGYTFGSGTRLTVV.

V gene TRBV19 combines with J gene TRBJ2-1; a weak D match, TRBD2 (6 bases). CDR1 is LNHDA, CDR2 SQIVND, per germline (reference sequence). V lost 5 bases and J lost 1, with 18 bases in between. This CDR3 contains 17 residues. CDR3 sequence: CASSSAYAGISYNEQFF. The CDR3 DNA follows: TGTGCCAGTAGTTCCGCATACGCGGGGATTTCCTACAATGAGCAGTTCTTC.

The chain carries TRBV2 and TRBJ2-3; 9 bases map to TRBD1. Germline CDR1 reads SNHLY; CDR2 reads FYNNEI. CDR3 length equals 14 residues. The V gene end was trimmed by 4 bases and the J gene end by 3 bases; junction bases not matched to a gene: 2. CDR3 coding DNA: TGTGCCAGCAGTGGGGACAGGGAAACAGATACGCAGTATTTT. This gives the protein CASSGDRETDTQYF.

The rearrangement uses TRBV12-5 and TRBJ1-2, with D uncertain. The CDR3 is 13 amino acids. V lost 3 bases to trimming and J lost 6 bases, with 11 bases between them. The V gene's germline CDR1 is LGHNT and CDR2 FRNRAP. CDR3 loop: CASGFPGRDGYTF. CDR3 bases: TGTGCTAGTGGTTTCCCGGGGAGGGATGGCTACACCTTC.

V usage is TRBV2 and J usage is TRBJ2-3; TRBD2 aligns across 7 bases. The junction had 4 bases not matched to a gene; V was cut back by 7 bases and J by 0 bases. Germline loops: CDR1 SNHLY, CDR2 FYNNEI. This CDR3 region has 14 residues. The CDR3 region is CASKSRGSTDTQYF. The CDR3 DNA is TGTGCCAGCAAGTCGCGGGGGAGCACAGATACGCAGTATTTT.

The genes are TRBV6-5 and TRBJ1-5; no reliable D call. The germline V gene has CDR1 MNHEY and CDR2 SVGAGI. V was pared by 6 bases and J by 3 bases, with 6 bases between. This CDR3 has 12 amino acids. The CDR3 coding sequence is TGTGCCAGCAGGGGCCCCAATCAGCCCCAGCATTTT. This codes for CASRGPNQPQHF.

V is TRBV19 and J is TRBJ2-3, with a possible D match to TRBD2 (6 bases). V was clipped by 6 bases and J by 2 bases, with 15 bases between them. CDR1 and CDR2 from the germline V gene are LNHDA and SQIVND (reference sequence). The length of the CDR3 is 15 residues. In DNA, the CDR3 is TGTGCCAGTAGACCCTTGCGGGGAGACACAGATACGCAGTATTTT. It translates to CASRPLRGDTDTQYF.

This sequence joins TRBV30 and TRBJ1-1; D remains unclear. This CDR3 spans 13 amino acids. In germline, CDR1 is GTSNPN, CDR2 SVGIG (reference sequence). V dropped 4 bases and J dropped 5 bases, with 14 bases sitting between them. CDR3 sequence: CAWTKRQRTEAFF. The CDR3, as DNA: TGTGCCTGGACGAAGAGACAAAGGACTGAAGCTTTCTTT. Full variable domain (remainder filled in from reference TRBV30 and TRBJ1-1): SQTIHQWPATLVQPVGSPLSLECTVEGTSNPNLYWYRQAAGRGLQLLFYSVGIGQISSEVPQNLSASRPQDRQFILSSKKLLLSDSGFYLCAWTKRQRTEAFFGQGTRLTVV.

The chain carries TRBV6-5 and TRBJ1-1, with 7 bases matching TRBD1. The ends lost 2 bases at V and 5 bases at J; junction bases unmatched: 8. The CDR3 is made up of 15 amino acids. Germline V gives CDR1 MNHEY, CDR2 SVGAGI. CDR3 sequence (DNA): TGTGCCAGCAGTTACAAACCGACAGGGAAAACTGAAGCTTTCTTT. As protein: CASSYKPTGKTEAFF.

The chain uses TRBV9 and TRBJ2-1, with a possible D match to TRBD1 (5 bases). V was cut by 0 bases and J by 1 base, with 5 bases left in between. The germline V gene has CDR1 SGDLS and CDR2 YYNGEE. The CDR3 totals 14 residues. The DNA of the CDR3 is TGTGCCAGCAGCGTAGAGGGGTCCTACAATGAGCAGTTCTTC. As protein: CASSVEGSYNEQFF. Based on the CDR3 plus reference TRBV9 and TRBJ2-1, the full variable domain is DSGVTQTPKHLITATGQRVTLRCSPRSGDLSVYWYQQSLDQGLQFLIQYYNGEERAKGNILERFSAQQFPDLHSELNLSSLELGDSALYFCASSVEGSYNEQFFGPGTRLTVL.

The V gene is TRBV29-1, the J gene TRBJ1-1; D might be TRBD1 (6 bases). The germline V gene has CDR1 SQVTM and CDR2 ANQGSEA. V gave up 8 bases and J gave up 2 bases, with 12 bases separating them. This CDR3 spans 12 amino acids. CDR3 in amino acids: CSSRTANTEAFF. In nucleotides, the CDR3 is TGCAGCTCTCGGACAGCTAACACTGAAGCTTTCTTT.

This chain links TRBV3-1 (or the pseudogene TRBV3-2) with TRBJ2-3; D call uncertain. There are 14 residues in the CDR3. The ends were cut back, 4 bases at V and 0 bases at J, with 8 bases in the middle. Germline V gene lookup returns CDR1 LGHDT and CDR2 YNNKEL (reference sequence). The DNA for the CDR3 is TGTGCCAGCAGCCCTCCTTCGAGCACAGATACGCAGTATTTT. Residues: CASSPPSSTDTQYF.

This chain joins TRBV28 and TRBJ1-1; no reliable D call. The length of the CDR3 is 14 residues. Germline V gives CDR1 MDHEN, CDR2 SYDVKM. Trimming removed 5 bases from V and 0 bases from J, with 10 bases in between. The CDR3 DNA reads TGTGCCAGCAGTGCCCATCAGGTGAACACTGAAGCTTTCTTT. Translation: CASSAHQVNTEAFF.

V usage is TRBV6-5 and J usage is TRBJ1-2; weak D call: TRBD1 (6 bases). CDR1 is MNHEY, CDR2 SVGAGI, per germline. Deletions cut 0 bases from V and 4 bases from J, with 9 bases between. The CDR3 runs to 14 residues. The CDR3 nucleotides read TGTGCCAGCAGTTACTCGTCGACAGGCTATGGCTACACCTTC. It yields the protein CASSYSSTGYGYTF.